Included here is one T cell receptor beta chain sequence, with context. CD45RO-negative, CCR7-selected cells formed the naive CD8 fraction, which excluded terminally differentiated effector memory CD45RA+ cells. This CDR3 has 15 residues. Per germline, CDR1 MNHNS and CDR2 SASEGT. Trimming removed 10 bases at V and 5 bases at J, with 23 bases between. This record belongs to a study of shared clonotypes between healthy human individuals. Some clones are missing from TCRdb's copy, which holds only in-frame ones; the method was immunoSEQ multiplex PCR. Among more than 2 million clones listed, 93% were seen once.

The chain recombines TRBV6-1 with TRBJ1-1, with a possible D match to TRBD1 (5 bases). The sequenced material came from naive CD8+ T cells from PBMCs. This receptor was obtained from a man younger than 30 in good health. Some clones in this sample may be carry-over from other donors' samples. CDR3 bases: TGTGCCATCCAACCCATGTTAGGTGGGGGGACTGAAGCTTTCTTT. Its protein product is CAIQPMLGGGTEAFF.